This entry concerns a single TCR beta chain. Trimming left V 0 bases short and J 5 bases short, with 16 bases between. The CDR3 is 16 residues long. The germline V gene has CDR1 SGHVS and CDR2 FQNEAQ. In the authors' workflow: Amplification from reference gene primers served as the basis for estimated nucleated cell counts. Measured with immunoSEQ multiplex PCR; TCRdb has only the in-frame clones, and not every one. The V and J calls and clone size come from that table; D and trimming were worked out from the DNA. Here the sample spans some 88,000 clones, roughly 87% being singletons. The sample belongs to a study of blood T cell repertoires in COVID-19.

Material for sequencing was peripheral blood. The receptor's source is a man in his sixties with acute or convalescent COVID-19. The chain employs TRBV7-8 and TRBJ2-5, with a possible D match to TRBD2 (6 bases). CDR3 sequence reads: CASSLATFTSFETQYF. The CDR3 region has the DNA TGTGCCAGCAGCTTAGCTACGTTTACTAGCTTTGAGACCCAGTACTTC.